The 8 T cell receptor beta chains given below trace back to one sample, sequenced in a study of T cell responses to AZD1222 COVID-19 vaccine. The assay was immunoSEQ multiplex PCR, and TCRdb's table has in-frame clones only and misses some. The sample includes tens of thousands of clones, 70% to 90% of them seen just once. Sequenced material: peripheral blood, taken on day 0 of AZD1222 vaccination. The source of these receptors is an adult in good health.

This rearrangement joins TRBV4-2 to TRBJ1-2; D remains unclear. V was cut by 0 bases and J by 1 base, with 9 bases left in between. CDR1 is LGHNA, CDR2 YNFKEQ, per germline. This CDR3 has 15 amino acids. DNA for the CDR3: TGTGCCAGCAGCCAAGATCCGAACCTTAACTATGGCTACACCTTC. Protein sequence: CASSQDPNLNYGYTF.

The table lists this clone with a count of one. This chain joins TRBV3-1 (or the pseudogene TRBV3-2) and TRBJ2-3; 7 bases align to TRBD2. J gave up 4 bases and V 3 bases, and 10 bases lay outside the gene matches. CDR1 and CDR2 from the germline V gene are LGHDT and YNNKEL (reference sequence). The CDR3 loop spans 16 amino acids. CDR3 sequence reads: CASSQFRGSGADTQYF. CDR3 coding DNA: TGTGCCAGCAGCCAGTTTAGAGGGAGCGGGGCAGATACGCAGTATTTT.

The rearrangement joins TRBV19 to TRBJ2-1, with 9 bases fitting TRBD2. The CDR3 is 15 amino acids. Germline loops: CDR1 LNHDA, CDR2 SQIVND (reference sequence). V dropped 2 bases and J dropped 10; count of bases not matched to a gene: 9. CDR3 residues: CASSILGTSSWEQFF. CDR3 coding DNA: TGTGCCAGTAGTATACTCGGGACTAGCTCTTGGGAGCAGTTCTTC.

The chain links TRBV5-1 to TRBJ1-2; no reliable D call. This CDR3 has 14 amino acids. The ends were cut back, 0 bases at V and 8 bases at J, with 14 bases in the middle. CDR1 SGHRS and CDR2 YFSETQ come from the germline V gene. The CDR3 loop is CASSLGTSVWGYTF. As DNA, the CDR3 is TGCGCCAGCAGCTTGGGGACGAGCGTGTGGGGCTACACCTTC.

The rearrangement uses TRBV20-1 and TRBJ2-7; D may be TRBD2 (6 bases). The CDR3 contains 11 residues. Trimming took off 6 bases at V and 6 bases at J, with 12 bases between the two ends. Germline lookup yields CDR1 DFQATT and CDR2 SNEGSKA (reference sequence). The CDR3 DNA is TGCAGTGCGAGACTAGTAGTCGAGCAGTACTTC. It codes for CSARLVVEQYF.

V gene TRBV7-8 combines with J gene TRBJ2-1; TRBD2 is a possible D gene (5 bases). V gave up 5 bases and J gave up 8 bases, with 13 bases separating them. The germline CDR1 and CDR2 sequences are SGHVS and FQNEAQ. This CDR3 is 13 amino acids long. CDR3 loop: CASSVHSDYEQFF. CDR3 coding DNA: TGTGCCAGCAGCGTACACTCGGACTATGAGCAGTTCTTC.

This clone was seen more than once but under ten times. The chain joins TRBV4-3 to TRBJ1-1; D unresolved. The CDR3 runs 13 residues. The V end was cut by 0 bases, the J end by 5 bases, with 7 bases between. Germline values: CDR1 LGHNA, CDR2 YSLEER. CDR3 in DNA: TGCGCCAGCAGCCAAGAAAAGAGGACTGAAGCTTTCTTT. Encoded protein: CASSQEKRTEAFF.

The chain is built from TRBV12-3 or TRBV12-4 and TRBJ2-1; TRBD1 might be the D (6 bases). The V and J ends lost 4 bases and 10 bases respectively, with 8 bases between them. The CDR3 has 11 residues. In DNA form, the CDR3 reads TGTGCCAGCAGTTCCAGGGGAGAGCAGTTCTTC. It yields the protein CASSSRGEQFF.